The rows below give T cell receptor beta chains drawn from one sample of a study of T-cell memory formation after mild COVID-19. TCRdb itself ran the 5' RACE reads through MiXCR, one entry per CDR3 protein. Among about 88,000 distinct CDR3 sequences, around a quarter were seen once, and the ten largest hold roughly 39%. Sequencing was done on a sample of PBMCs or a T cell subset sorted from them (not recorded which). These receptors all stem from a man between 18 and 35 years old who had mild COVID-19 (a few samples of this study predate the infection). Cell type and time point are not known. The CDR3 runs from the conserved cysteine through the conserved F or W. A D gene is named only where the DNA matches it firmly. Only part of the rows carry a size: once, few, many, or a class if the clone is expanded.

CDR3 | DNA | length | D | V | size | J
CAWSDGRHTEAFF | TGTGCCTGGAGTGATGGGAGGCACACTGAAGCTTTCTTT | 13 | NA | TRBV30 | NA | TRBJ1-1
CASLALSSYNEQFF | TGTGCCAGCCTCGCCCTGAGCTCCTACAATGAGCAGTTCTTC | 14 | NA | TRBV2 | few | TRBJ2-1
CSARSPTTGSFYEQYF | TGCAGTGCTCGAAGCCCCACTACAGGGAGCTTCTACGAGCAGTACTTC | 16 | NA | TRBV20-1 | few | TRBJ2-7
CASSLRLGTGRDTQYF | TGTGCCAGCAGCTTACGCCTCGGGACAGGTAGAGATACGCAGTATTTT | 16 | TRBD1 | TRBV7-9 | NA | TRBJ2-3
CASSARDRGMDYGYTF | TGTGCCAGCAGCGCCCGGGACAGGGGGATGGATTACGGCTACACCTTC | 16 | TRBD1 | TRBV5-8 | few | TRBJ1-2
CASRAGTSPFGELFF | TGTGCCAGCAGAGCCGGGACTAGCCCGTTCGGGGAGCTGTTTTTT | 15 | TRBD2 | TRBV6-2/TRBV6-3 | NA | TRBJ2-2
CASSLGSAGGSGNTIYF | TGTGCCAGCAGCTTAGGAAGTGCGGGGGGATCTGGAAACACCATATATTTT | 17 | NA | TRBV7-6 | NA | TRBJ1-3
CASSVRDRAHEQYF | TGCGCCAGCAGCGTCCGGGACAGGGCCCACGAGCAGTACTTC | 14 | TRBD1 | TRBV5-1 | few | TRBJ2-7
CASSYSRGLEAFF | TGTGCCAGCAGTTATTCCAGGGGGCTTGAAGCTTTCTTT | 13 | TRBD1 | TRBV6-6 | NA | TRBJ1-1
CASSLGGASGNTIYF | TGTGCCAGCAGCTTAGGGGGGGCCTCTGGAAACACCATATATTTT | 15 | NA | TRBV7-6 | NA | TRBJ1-3
CASSRGTAEQYEQYF | TGCGCCAGCAGCCGAGGGACAGCGGAGCAATACGAGCAGTACTTC | 15 | TRBD1 | TRBV4-3 | NA | TRBJ2-7
CASRSQRGGIEQFF | TGTGCCAGCAGATCGCAGCGGGGGGGCATTGAGCAGTTCTTC | 14 | TRBD2 | TRBV7-9 | few | TRBJ2-1
CSVEDGAPSSIPEQYF | TGCAGCGTTGAAGACGGGGCCCCATCCTCCATCCCCGAGCAGTACTTC | 16 | NA | TRBV29-1 | NA | TRBJ2-7
CSARDARKSYGYTF | TGCAGTGCTAGAGATGCCAGGAAGAGCTATGGCTACACCTTC | 14 | NA | TRBV20-1 | NA | TRBJ1-2
CASSYSGTSGETQYF | TGTGCCAGCAGTTACTCAGGGACGAGCGGGGAGACCCAGTACTTC | 15 | NA | TRBV6-5 | few | TRBJ2-5
CASSLGLAGVDGYTF | TGTGCCAGCAGCTTAGGTCTTGCAGGGGTTGATGGCTACACCTTC | 15 | NA | TRBV7-6 | NA | TRBJ1-2
CASSPWGYGNQPQHF | TGTGCCAGCAGCCCCTGGGGTTACGGCAATCAGCCCCAGCATTTT | 15 | NA | TRBV7-2 | few | TRBJ1-5
CASSLAASGYNEQFF | TGTGCCAGCAGCTTAGCGGCTAGCGGGTACAATGAGCAGTTCTTC | 15 | TRBD2 | TRBV7-6 | few | TRBJ2-1